This TCR beta chain was observed in a study of cytomegalovirus exposure and HLA in healthy donors. Study results and limitations: The only immune exposure information that was available was CMV serostatus.

At collection, donors were nominally healthy, but unrecorded immune exposures were probable. Of note for this clone: Its antigen is currently unknown.

CDR1 and CDR2 from the germline V gene are SQVTM and ANQGSEA. The V gene end was trimmed by 1 base and the J gene end by 5 bases; junction bases not matched to a gene: 3. The CDR3 sequence is 13 residues long. Primers included in the PCR were 60 Vbeta and 13 Jbeta primers. The assay was immunoSEQ multiplex PCR, and TCRdb's table has in-frame clones only and misses some. Of approximately 220,000 clones detected, over 65% appear once; the ten largest clones hold approximately 0.6%. The V gene is TRBV29-1, the J gene TRBJ1-2, with 8 positions matching TRBD1. This clonotype was obtained from a man aged 18 to 29 in good health and CMV-seronegative. Source material: PBMCs. The CDR3 DNA is TGCAGCGTTGAAGGGCAGGGGGCATATGGCTACACCTTC. Residues: CSVEGQGAYGYTF. Together with reference TRBV29-1 and TRBJ1-2, the CDR3 gives the full variable domain: SAVISQKPSRDICQRGTSLTIQCQVDSQVTMMFWYRQQPGQSLTLIATANQGSEATYESGFVIDKFPISRPNLTFSTLTVSNMSPEDSSIYLCSVEGQGAYGYTFGSGTRLTVV.